Following are 32 T cell receptor beta chains from one sample sequenced in a study of T cell repertoires in cytomegalovirus infection. These receptors lack a known antigen. TCRdb passed the reads through MiXCR, listing each CDR3 protein once. The table records around 70,000 distinct CDR3 sequences, 28% of them present only once. The sample here was CD8+ T cells from cultured PBMCs, taken from culture after CMV antigen stimulation. The receptors were sampled from a human donor in good health (CMV status not recorded). Some clones in this sample may be carry-over from other donors' samples.

There are a few counts of this clonotype. The chain couples TRBV12-3 or TRBV12-4 to TRBJ1-4; tentative D call: TRBD1 (5 bases). This CDR3 comprises 15 residues. V lost 6 bases to trimming and J lost 4 bases, with 15 bases between them. DNA for the CDR3: TGTGCCAGCAGAATTACCGGGGGAAGTAATGAAAAACTGTTTTTT. It yields the protein CASRITGGSNEKLFF.

The V call is TRBV29-1, the J call TRBJ1-1; D unresolved. Germline CDR1 SQVTM, CDR2 ANQGSEA. The CDR3 loop spans 11 amino acids. Trimming removed 6 bases at V and 1 base at J, with 6 bases between. This chain's CDR3 is CSVTENTEAFF. The CDR3 DNA reads as TGCAGCGTCACAGAGAACACTGAAGCTTTCTTT.

This clonotype was detected only a few times. The chain employs TRBV20-1 and TRBJ2-1; 16 bases match TRBD2. The CDR3 totals 19 residues. Per the germline V gene, CDR1 is DFQATT and CDR2 is SNEGSKA (reference sequence). Trimming removed 6 bases from V and 1 base from J; junction bases left unmatched: 12. CDR3 nucleotide sequence: TGCAGTGCGGTCGCCCCGGGACTAGCGGGAGGGCCATCCTACAATGAGCAGTTCTTC. Translated, it gives CSAVAPGLAGGPSYNEQFF.

This chain uses TRBV19 with TRBJ2-7; perhaps TRBD1 as D (6 bases). CDR3 length: 14 residues. CDR1 and CDR2 (germline): LNHDA, SQIVND (reference sequence). Trimming took 3 bases from V and 2 from J, leaving 11 bases between them. CDR3 sequence: CASSIGTTTYEQYF. In nucleotides, the CDR3 is TGTGCCAGTAGTATCGGGACAACAACCTACGAGCAGTACTTC. Based on the CDR3 plus reference TRBV19 and TRBJ2-7, the full variable domain is DGGITQSPKYLFRKEGQNVTLSCEQNLNHDAMYWYRQDPGQGLRLIYYSQIVNDFQKGDIAEGYSVSREKKESFPLTVTSAQKNPTAFYLCASSIGTTTYEQYFGPGTRLTVT.

This clonotype is medium-sized (0.01 to 0.1%). This chain links TRBV7-9 with TRBJ2-7, with D possibly TRBD2 on 6 matching bases. The CDR3 sequence is 11 residues long. The germline V and J ends were trimmed by 10 bases and 1 base, with 8 bases remaining between them. Per germline, CDR1 SEHNR and CDR2 FQNEAQ (reference sequence). CDR3 coding DNA: TGTGCCACGGGGGATTCCTACGAGCAGTACTTC. The encoded protein is CATGDSYEQYF. Full variable domain (remainder filled in from reference TRBV7-9 and TRBJ2-7): DTGVSQNPRHKITKRGQNVTFRCDPISEHNRLYWYRQTLGQGPEFLTYFQNEAQLEKSRLLSDRFSAERPKGSFSTLEIQRTEQGDSAMYLCATGDSYEQYFGPGTRLTVT.

In its sample, this clonotype was seen many times. The chain uses TRBV6-5 and TRBJ2-1, with 8 nucleotides matching TRBD2. Trimming removed 0 bases from V and 3 bases from J; junction bases left unmatched: 1. This CDR3 contains 15 residues. Germline V lookup: CDR1 MNHEY, CDR2 SVGAGI. The CDR3 DNA sequence: TGTGCCAGCAGTTACTCGGGACTAGGCTACAATGAGCAGTTCTTC. Protein product: CASSYSGLGYNEQFF.

The gene calls are TRBV28 and TRBJ1-2, with TRBD1 as a possible D gene (5 bases). Trimming cost V 6 bases and J 8 bases, with 22 bases left between them. This CDR3 has 15 amino acids. Germline CDR1 MDHEN, CDR2 SYDVKM. The CDR3 reads CASSTYLQPGGGYTF. CDR3 nucleotides: TGTGCCAGCAGCACATACCTGCAACCGGGGGGAGGCTACACCTTC.

This sequence joins TRBV4-3 and TRBJ2-7, with a possible D match to TRBD2 (5 bases). CDR1 is LGHNA and CDR2 is YSLEER in the germline V gene. The CDR3 runs to 14 residues. Trimming left V 5 bases short and J 3 bases short, with 14 bases between. The CDR3 here is CASSYPGDYYEQYF. CDR3 in DNA: TGCGCCAGCAGCTATCCCGGGGATTACTACGAGCAGTACTTC.

The rearrangement links TRBV7-9 to TRBJ1-5, with D uncertain. CDR3 size: 13 residues. Trimming shortened V by 6 bases and J by 4 bases, and 10 bases separated the two germline ends. Germline CDR1 is SEHNR and CDR2 is FQNEAQ (reference sequence). The CDR3 sequence: CASRGEGNQPQHF. The CDR3, as DNA: TGTGCCAGCAGAGGTGAAGGGAATCAGCCCCAGCATTTT. Supplemented by reference TRBV7-9 and TRBJ1-5, the full variable domain reads DTGVSQNPRHKITKRGQNVTFRCDPISEHNRLYWYRQTLGQGPEFLTYFQNEAQLEKSRLLSDRFSAERPKGSFSTLEIQRTEQGDSAMYLCASRGEGNQPQHFGDGTRLSIL.

The table lists this clonotype with a few counts. This chain connects TRBV19 to TRBJ2-5; no reliable D call. The ends were cut back, 4 bases at V and 0 bases at J, with 12 bases in the middle. Per the germline V gene, CDR1 is LNHDA and CDR2 is SQIVND (reference sequence). The CDR3 sequence is 15 residues long. The CDR3 loop is CASSSRQAYQETQYF. In DNA form, the CDR3 reads TGTGCCAGTAGTAGTCGTCAGGCGTACCAAGAGACCCAGTACTTC.

The gene calls are TRBV7-9 and TRBJ1-1, with 8 bases aligning to TRBD1. The V segment lost 1 base and the J segment 4 bases; nucleotides outside the gene matches: 5. The CDR3 has 15 amino acids. Per germline, CDR1 SEHNR and CDR2 FQNEAQ (reference sequence). The CDR3 DNA follows: TGTGCCAGCAGCTTAGGACGCACAGGGGGCACTGAAGCTTTCTTT. Translating gives CASSLGRTGGTEAFF. Full variable domain (missing parts from reference TRBV7-9 and TRBJ1-1): DTGVSQNPRHKITKRGQNVTFRCDPISEHNRLYWYRQTLGQGPEFLTYFQNEAQLEKSRLLSDRFSAERPKGSFSTLEIQRTEQGDSAMYLCASSLGRTGGTEAFFGQGTRLTVV.

This clonotype was seen a few times. The chain uses TRBV4-1 and TRBJ2-4; TRBD1 agrees at 8 bases. Germline CDR1 and CDR2: MGHRA and YSYEKL. The length of the CDR3 is 18 residues. Trimming cost V 1 base and J 7 bases; bases outside gene matches: 15. The CDR3 nucleotides read TGCGCCAGCAGCCAAGTGGTGGCAGGGGGCGAGAGTAAGAACATTCAGTACTTC. It is translated as CASSQVVAGGESKNIQYF.

V is TRBV7-8 and J is TRBJ2-5; 8 bases align to TRBD2. The CDR3 covers 15 residues. Trimming took 2 bases from V and 5 from J; bases not matched to a gene: 7. Germline CDR1 and CDR2: SGHVS and FQNEAQ. CDR3 in DNA: TGTGCCAGCAGCTTAACAGAAGCGGGGGTGGAGACCCAGTACTTC. Translating gives CASSLTEAGVETQYF.

Points on this clonotype: One end of the junction is discordant with germline, which a read error may explain. The chain couples TRBV27 to TRBJ1-1, with unresolved D. CDR1 MNHEY and CDR2 SMNVEV come from the germline V gene (reference sequence). The CDR3 has 13 residues. CDR3 region: CASSARENTEAFF. CDR3 nucleotides: TGTGCCAGCAGTGCCCGCGAGAACACTGAGGCTTTCTTT.

This clonotype has more than one count but fewer than ten. CDR3 DNA: TGTGCCAGCAGCTTAGAAGCAGGGACAGCGAACAATGAGCAGTTCTTC. This sequence encodes CASSLEAGTANNEQFF. The chain links TRBV7-9 to TRBJ2-1, with 7 bases fitting TRBD1. This CDR3 comprises 16 residues. The J segment lost 5 bases and the V segment lost 1 base, leaving 8 bases of the junction unmatched. Germline V CDR1 and CDR2: SEHNR, FQNEAQ (reference sequence).

This clonotype has just a few counts. CDR3 loop: CASSLGAGGIYEQYF. Written as DNA, the CDR3 is TGTGCCAGCAGCTTAGGGGCAGGGGGTATCTACGAGCAGTACTTC. The chain recombines TRBV11-2 with TRBJ2-7, with 7 positions matching TRBD1. Germline V CDR1 and CDR2: SGHAT, FQNNGV. The CDR3 totals 15 residues. J lost 3 bases, V lost 1 base, and 6 bases had no gene match.

The gene calls are TRBV7-9 and TRBJ1-2, with D uncertain. CDR1 and CDR2 (germline): SEHNR, FQNEAQ (reference sequence). Trimming pared 5 bases from V and 8 bases from J, leaving 18 bases between. The CDR3 spans 14 residues. The CDR3 loop reads CASSPEASRQGYTF. CDR3 sequence (DNA): TGTGCCAGCAGCCCGGAGGCCTCCCGGCAAGGCTACACCTTC. Drawing the rest from reference TRBV7-9 and TRBJ1-2, the complete variable domain is DTGVSQNPRHKITKRGQNVTFRCDPISEHNRLYWYRQTLGQGPEFLTYFQNEAQLEKSRLLSDRFSAERPKGSFSTLEIQRTEQGDSAMYLCASSPEASRQGYTFGSGTRLTVV.

This clonotype was picked up many times. The chain has TRBV7-9 and TRBJ2-7; 9 bases fit TRBD1. The CDR3 is 15 residues long. Germline V CDR1 and CDR2: SEHNR, FQNEAQ (reference sequence). Trimming took 5 bases from V and 4 from J; bases not matched to a gene: 9. This CDR3 is CASSNRDRDPYEQYF. The CDR3 nucleotides are TGTGCCAGCAGCAACCGGGACAGGGACCCGTACGAGCAGTACTTC.

The rearrangement links TRBV11-2 to TRBJ2-1; either TRBD1 or TRBD2 may fit D (6 bases each). The V end lost 5 bases, the J end lost 12 bases, and 11 bases lay between the germline ends. Germline CDR1 is SGHAT and CDR2 is FQNNGV. This CDR3 region has 11 residues. DNA for the CDR3: TGTGCCAGCAGCGCGGGACATGGGCAGTTCTTC. Amino acid sequence: CASSAGHGQFF.

This chain joins TRBV5-1 and TRBJ1-3, with D possibly being TRBD1 (5 bases). This CDR3 has 17 residues. V was cut by 4 bases and J by 3 bases, with 20 bases left in between. In germline, CDR1 is SGHRS, CDR2 YFSETQ. The CDR3 sequence: CASSPTDSSFFGNTIYF. CDR3 bases: TGCGCCAGCAGCCCGACAGACTCTTCATTCTTTGGAAACACCATATATTTT.

The V and J genes are TRBV7-9 and TRBJ2-1; TRBD2 matches at 10 bases. Germline V CDR1 and CDR2: SEHNR, FQNEAQ (reference sequence). Germline trimming cut 3 bases from V and 0 bases from J; bases unmatched to any gene: 11. The CDR3 loop spans 19 amino acids. CDR3 sequence: CASSLLAGVYNSSYNEQFF. The CDR3 DNA reads TGTGCCAGCAGCTTGCTAGCGGGAGTTTATAACAGCTCCTACAATGAGCAGTTCTTC.

This chain joins TRBV18 and TRBJ2-3, with D uncertain. Germline V gives CDR1 KGHSH, CDR2 LQKENI. This CDR3 spans 15 amino acids. V was shortened by 0 bases and J by 0 bases, with 7 bases between the two germline ends. In DNA, the CDR3 is TGTGCCAGCTCACCACCGGAACTCAGCACAGATACGCAGTATTTT. Translation gives CASSPPELSTDTQYF.

In this sample, this clonotype turned up a few times. The chain carries TRBV7-8 and TRBJ1-3; 8 nucleotides align to TRBD1. Germline trimming cut 5 bases from V and 4 bases from J; bases unmatched to any gene: 10. CDR1 and CDR2 from the germline V gene are SGHVS and FQNEAQ. CDR3 size: 16 residues. CDR3 nucleotides: TGTGCCAGCAGCCAATCCCAGGGGGCGGCAGGAAACACCATATATTTT. Amino acid sequence: CASSQSQGAAGNTIYF.

The rearrangement uses TRBV28 and TRBJ2-5, with a possible D match to TRBD1 (5 bases). In germline, CDR1 is MDHEN, CDR2 SYDVKM. This CDR3 spans 17 amino acids. The V and J ends lost 4 bases and 2 bases respectively, with 20 bases between them. CDR3 amino acids: CASSSRFGQRGQETQYF. The CDR3 DNA reads as TGTGCCAGCAGTTCCCGATTCGGCCAAAGGGGTCAAGAGACCCAGTACTTC. Full variable domain (remainder filled in from reference TRBV28 and TRBJ2-5): DVKVTQSSRYLVKRTGEKVFLECVQDMDHENMFWYRQDPGLGLRLIYFSYDVKMKEKGDIPEGYSVSREKKERFSLILESASTNQTSMYLCASSSRFGQRGQETQYFGPGTRLLVL.

The rearrangement joins TRBV4-1 to TRBJ2-7, with D unresolved. The CDR3 sequence is 14 residues long. Germline loops: CDR1 MGHRA, CDR2 YSYEKL. Trimming shortened V by 1 base and J by 0 bases, and 7 bases separated the two germline ends. The CDR3 DNA reads as TGCGCCAGCAGCCAAGCAGGTCTCTCCTACGAGCAGTACTTC. This gives the protein CASSQAGLSYEQYF.

The chain combines TRBV6-6 with TRBJ1-1, with TRBD1 matching 9 bases. In germline, CDR1 is MNHNY, CDR2 SVGAGI (reference sequence). V gave up 0 bases and J gave up 5 bases; unmatched junction bases: 4. This CDR3 has 15 residues. The CDR3 protein is CASSYSGQGSTEAFF. For the CDR3, the DNA is TGTGCCAGCAGTTACTCCGGACAGGGGAGTACTGAAGCTTTCTTT.

The table lists this clonotype with many counts. The rearrangement links TRBV7-2 to TRBJ1-5; 9 nucleotides match TRBD1. Germline CDR1 and CDR2: SGHTA and FQGNSA. The CDR3 contains 15 residues. V shed 5 bases and J 5 bases; nucleotides not matched to a gene: 7. CDR3 in amino acids: CASSLTGGPHQPQHF. In nucleotides, the CDR3 is TGTGCCAGCAGCCTGACAGGGGGACCACATCAGCCCCAGCATTTT. The full variable domain, completed using reference TRBV7-2 and TRBJ1-5, is GAGVSQSPSNKVTEKGKDVELRCDPISGHTALYWYRQSLGQGLEFLIYFQGNSAPDKSGLPSDRFSAERTGGSVSTLTIQRTQQEDSAVYLCASSLTGGPHQPQHFGDGTRLSIL.

This chain uses TRBV27 with TRBJ1-6; D might be TRBD1 (5 bases). The CDR3 is 15 amino acids. The germline CDR1 and CDR2 sequences are MNHEY and SMNVEV (reference sequence). Trimming removed 10 bases at V and 7 bases at J, with 20 bases between. In DNA, the CDR3 is TGTGCCACAAAGGGCCGGACTCGGGACAATTCACCCCTCCACTTT. It encodes CATKGRTRDNSPLHF.

This sequence joins TRBV11-2 and TRBJ1-1; tentative D call: TRBD1 (5 bases). CDR3 size: 16 residues. Germline values: CDR1 SGHAT, CDR2 FQNNGV. V lost 1 base, J lost 6 bases, and 18 bases lay in between. The CDR3 DNA is TGTGCCAGCAGCTTAGTAACGAGACTGGGGGACCCTGAAGCTTTCTTT. Translation: CASSLVTRLGDPEAFF.

This clonotype was seen only a few times. The genes are TRBV27 and TRBJ1-5; no firm D call. The V gene lost 2 bases and the J gene lost 1 base, with 6 bases spanning the gap. This CDR3 contains 14 residues. The V gene's germline CDR1 is MNHEY and CDR2 SMNVEV (reference sequence). The CDR3 protein is CASSLVPSNQPQHF. As DNA, the CDR3 is TGTGCCAGCAGTTTAGTACCGAGCAATCAGCCCCAGCATTTT.

This clonotype has ten or more counts. The chain couples TRBV7-2 to TRBJ2-1, with 10 bases lining up with TRBD2. Germline V CDR1 and CDR2: SGHTA, FQGNSA. The CDR3 is 20 amino acids. V lost 1 base to trimming and J lost 0 bases; unmatched junction nucleotides: 12. The CDR3: CASSLVSRTSGWSSYNEQFF. DNA for the CDR3: TGTGCCAGCAGCTTAGTTTCGAGGACTAGCGGATGGAGCTCCTACAATGAGCAGTTCTTC.

The CDR3 bases are TGCAGCGTTCTGATGGGGGACTCCTACGAGCAGTACTTC. Its translation: CSVLMGDSYEQYF. This chain connects TRBV29-1 to TRBJ2-7; TRBD1 or TRBD2 may be the D gene (5 bases each). Germline V gives CDR1 SQVTM, CDR2 ANQGSEA. This CDR3 has 13 amino acids. Trimming took 5 bases from V and 0 from J, leaving 11 bases between them.